Listed here are 19 T cell receptor beta chains from one sample, sequenced in a study of early T cells in non-severe SARS-CoV-2 infection. TCRdb independently ran MiXCR on the 5' RACE reads; one entry per CDR3 protein. The sample holds fewer than 65,000 distinct CDR3 sequences, roughly 8.8% seen once. The sample taken for sequencing was whole blood. Every receptor here comes from an adult who was a healthcare worker with PCR-confirmed SARS-CoV-2 infection or an uninfected control (not recorded which).

This clonotype was detected a few times. The chain recombines TRBV7-8 with TRBJ2-7; perhaps TRBD1 as D (6 bases). CDR1 is SGHVS, CDR2 FQNEAQ, per germline. This CDR3 spans 17 amino acids. With 0 bases removed from V and 4 bases from J, the gap between germline ends came to 19 bases. The chain's CDR3 is CASSLAGTSRRGYEQYV. In DNA form, the CDR3 reads TGTGCCAGCAGCTTAGCAGGGACGAGCCGAAGGGGGTACGAGCAGTACGTC.

This clonotype showed up many times. The chain couples TRBV19 to TRBJ2-1, with TRBD2 matching 12 bases. The germline V gene encodes CDR1 LNHDA and CDR2 SQIVND (reference sequence). This CDR3 spans 16 amino acids. V shed 5 bases, J shed 2 bases, and the junction held 4 bases outside the gene matches. In DNA, the CDR3 is TGTGCCAGTAGTCCTAGCGGGGGGGCCGCCTACAATGAGCAGTTCTTC. Amino acid sequence: CASSPSGGAAYNEQFF.

In this sample, this clonotype turned up many times. The chain has TRBV13 and TRBJ1-6, with a tentative D call TRBD1 (6 bases). The germline CDR1 and CDR2 sequences are PRHDT and FYEKMQ (reference sequence). V was clipped by 5 bases and J by 7 bases, with 21 bases between them. This CDR3 is 17 amino acids long. The CDR3 nucleotides are TGTGCCAGCAGCGCCGCCCAGGGGCTGGTTTCCAATTCACCCCTCCACTTT. This gives the protein CASSAAQGLVSNSPLHF.

The sample holds a few counts of this clonotype. The gene calls are TRBV2 and TRBJ2-3; no reliable D call. The germline V gene encodes CDR1 SNHLY and CDR2 FYNNEI. Trimming took off 7 bases at V and 5 bases at J, with 7 bases between the two ends. CDR3 size: 11 residues. CDR3 in DNA: TGTGCCAGCACTGCGATAGATACGCAGTATTTT. It yields the protein CASTAIDTQYF.

The chain has TRBV30 and TRBJ2-4; D gene uncertain. There are 14 residues in the CDR3. Germline V gives CDR1 GTSNPN, CDR2 SVGIG (reference sequence). V was pared by 0 bases and J by 0 bases, with 6 bases between. CDR3 residues: CAWSVLLAKNIQYF. CDR3 bases: TGTGCCTGGAGTGTACTCCTAGCCAAAAACATTCAGTACTTC.

The gene calls are TRBV20-1 and TRBJ1-5, with 8 positions matching TRBD1. This CDR3 spans 13 amino acids. Trimming removed 6 bases from V and 7 bases from J; junction bases left unmatched: 8. In germline, CDR1 is DFQATT, CDR2 SNEGSKA (reference sequence). CDR3 in amino acids: CSATQGARQPQHF. CDR3 in DNA: TGCAGTGCCACCCAGGGGGCAAGGCAGCCCCAGCATTTT.

This clonotype was observed a handful of times. The rearrangement uses TRBV5-6 and TRBJ2-3, with D hard to call. This CDR3 is built from 12 residues. Germline V gene lookup returns CDR1 SGHDT and CDR2 YYEEEE. Deletions cut 4 bases from V and 9 bases from J, with 12 bases between. As DNA, the CDR3 is TGTGCCAGCAGCGGATTGGACGAGACGCAGTATTTT. As protein: CASSGLDETQYF.

This clonotype has just a few counts. The gene calls are TRBV12-3 or TRBV12-4 and TRBJ1-3, with unresolved D. V lost 6 bases and J lost 0, with 6 bases in between. The CDR3 extends over 13 amino acids. The CDR3 DNA sequence: TGTGCCAGCAGCCTTCACTCTGGAAACACCATATATTTT. It translates to CASSLHSGNTIYF.

This clonotype has more than one count but fewer than ten. The chain employs TRBV6-1 and TRBJ1-2, with D hard to call. This CDR3 has 13 amino acids. CDR1 is MNHNS and CDR2 is SASEGT in the germline V gene. Between the trimmed V and J ends, which lost 3 bases and 8 bases, there was a span of 13 bases. In DNA, the CDR3 is TGTGCCAGCAGTGACACCCCCACGAAGGGCTACACCTTC. Its protein product is CASSDTPTKGYTF.

The V call is TRBV4-1, the J call TRBJ1-1; D may be TRBD1 (6 bases). The CDR3 covers 19 residues. Looked up from germline, CDR1 is MGHRA and CDR2 is YSYEKL. The germline V and J ends were trimmed by 3 bases and 4 bases, with 27 bases remaining between them. CDR3 sequence: CASSHLIARRGDSGTEAFF. The CDR3 nucleotides are TGCGCCAGCAGCCATTTAATCGCAAGGAGGGGGGATAGTGGCACTGAAGCTTTCTTT.

V and J are TRBV7-2 and TRBJ2-1, with D uncertain. V dropped 4 bases and J dropped 5 bases, with 9 bases sitting between them. The germline V gene has CDR1 SGHTA and CDR2 FQGNSA. This CDR3 contains 13 residues. The CDR3 nucleotides read TGTGCCAGCAGCTCTGCGATTCACAATGAGCAGTTCTTC. Protein sequence: CASSSAIHNEQFF.

At least ten counts were recorded for this clonotype. The chain joins TRBV4-1 to TRBJ2-1; 7 bases line up with TRBD1. V lost 1 base, J lost 8 bases, and 8 bases stayed unmatched. CDR1 and CDR2 from the germline V gene are MGHRA and YSYEKL. The CDR3 runs 15 residues. The CDR3, as DNA: TGCGCCAGCAGCCAAGTTAAAGGGGGCTGGGATGAGCAGTTCTTC. Amino acid sequence: CASSQVKGGWDEQFF.

This sequence joins TRBV12-3 or TRBV12-4 and TRBJ2-1; TRBD2 matches at 8 bases. The CDR3 consists of 17 residues. V lost 0 bases and J lost 3; bases outside the gene matches: 7. The CDR3, as DNA: TGTGCCAGCAGTTTAGCCCTCTGGCGGGGGGACTACAATGAGCAGTTCTTC. Its translation: CASSLALWRGDYNEQFF.

A few counts support this clonotype. The rearrangement links TRBV29-1 to TRBJ2-5, with TRBD1 identical over 8 bases. CDR1 and CDR2 (germline): SQVTM, ANQGSEA. The CDR3 covers 15 residues. Germline trimming cut 6 bases from V and 2 bases from J; bases unmatched to any gene: 11. CDR3 residues: CSVAPGTGLQETQYF. The CDR3 nucleotides read TGCAGCGTCGCCCCCGGGACAGGTCTACAAGAGACCCAGTACTTC. Full variable domain (remainder filled in from reference TRBV29-1 and TRBJ2-5): SAVISQKPSRDICQRGTSLTIQCQVDSQVTMMFWYRQQPGQSLTLIATANQGSEATYESGFVIDKFPISRPNLTFSTLTVSNMSPEDSSIYLCSVAPGTGLQETQYFGPGTRLLVL.

This clonotype was recorded many times. The chain employs TRBV7-9 and TRBJ1-1; no reliable D call. V lost 5 bases and J 0 bases, leaving 7 bases between the germline ends. Germline V gene lookup returns CDR1 SEHNR and CDR2 FQNEAQ (reference sequence). This CDR3 is 13 amino acids long. CDR3 loop: CASSPGLNTEAFF. The CDR3 region has the DNA TGTGCCAGCAGCCCCGGTCTGAACACTGAAGCTTTCTTT.

This clonotype has only a few counts. The V call is TRBV19, the J call TRBJ1-6; TRBD1 matches 7 bases. CDR3 length: 15 amino acids. Trimming cost V 9 bases and J 2 bases; bases outside gene matches: 7. Germline V gene data show CDR1 as LNHDA and CDR2 as SQIVND (reference sequence). CDR3 DNA sequence: TGTGCCAGCTCAGAGGACAGGACCTATAATTCACCCCTCCACTTT. Its translation: CASSEDRTYNSPLHF.

The chain recombines TRBV7-9 with TRBJ2-5; TRBD2 aligns across 9 bases. This CDR3 spans 17 amino acids. J was trimmed by 1 base and V by 3 bases; bases with no gene match: 9. Germline CDR1 reads SEHNR; CDR2 reads FQNEAQ (reference sequence). The CDR3 reads CASSFSLAGKFQETQYF. The DNA for the CDR3 is TGTGCCAGCAGCTTCTCACTAGCGGGCAAATTCCAAGAGACCCAGTACTTC. Combining the CDR3 with reference TRBV7-9 and TRBJ2-5 gives the whole variable domain DTGVSQNPRHKITKRGQNVTFRCDPISEHNRLYWYRQTLGQGPEFLTYFQNEAQLEKSRLLSDRFSAERPKGSFSTLEIQRTEQGDSAMYLCASSFSLAGKFQETQYFGPGTRLLVL.

This clonotype showed up many times. The rearrangement links TRBV5-6 to TRBJ1-2; D gene ambiguous. With 2 bases removed from V and 2 bases from J, the gap between germline ends came to 10 bases. Germline CDR1 reads SGHDT; CDR2 reads YYEEEE. This CDR3 is built from 14 residues. The CDR3 region is CASSFVEVNYGYTF. In DNA form, the CDR3 reads TGTGCCAGCAGCTTTGTCGAAGTAAACTATGGCTACACCTTC.

The J gene is TRBJ2-3, the V gene TRBV20-1; 9 bases map to TRBD2. After removal of 0 bases from V and 5 bases from J, the junction contained 6 bases not matched to a gene. The CDR3 covers 15 residues. The germline V gene has CDR1 DFQATT and CDR2 SNEGSKA (reference sequence). DNA for the CDR3: TGCAGTGCTAGAGACTTAGCGGGGGCCCTAGATACGCAGTATTTT. This gives the protein CSARDLAGALDTQYF.